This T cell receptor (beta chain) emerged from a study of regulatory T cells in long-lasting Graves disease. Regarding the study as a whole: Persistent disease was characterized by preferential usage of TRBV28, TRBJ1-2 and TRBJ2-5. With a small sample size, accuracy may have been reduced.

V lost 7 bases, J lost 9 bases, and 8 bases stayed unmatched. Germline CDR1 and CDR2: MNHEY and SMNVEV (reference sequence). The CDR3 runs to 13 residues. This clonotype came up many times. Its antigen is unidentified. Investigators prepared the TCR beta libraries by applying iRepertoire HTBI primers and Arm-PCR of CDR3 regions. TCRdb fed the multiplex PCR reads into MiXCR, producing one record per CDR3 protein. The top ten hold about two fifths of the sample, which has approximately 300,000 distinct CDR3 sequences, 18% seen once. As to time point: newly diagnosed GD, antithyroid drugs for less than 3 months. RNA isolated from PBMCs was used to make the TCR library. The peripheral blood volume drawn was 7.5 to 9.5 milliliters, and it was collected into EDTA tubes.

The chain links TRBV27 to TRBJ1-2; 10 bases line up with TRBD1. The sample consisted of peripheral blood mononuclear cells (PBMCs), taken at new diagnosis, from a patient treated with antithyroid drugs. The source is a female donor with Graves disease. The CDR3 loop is CASKRDRGESYTF. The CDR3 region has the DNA TGTGCCAGCAAAAGGGACAGGGGTGAGAGCTACACCTTC.